This TCR beta chain was captured by sequencing in a study of monozygotic twins with inflammatory bowel disease. Whole blood without T cell sorting served as the source of isolated total RNA. The germline CDR1 and CDR2 sequences are DFQATT and SNEGSKA (reference sequence). The CDR3 covers 14 residues. Through template switching, UMIs that included a 6-nucleotide sample barcode were added. The cDNA of both the TCRalpha and TCRbeta chains was subjected to two nested PCRs of 16 and 9 cycles. TCRdb re-called the 5' RACE reads, yielding one record per CDR3 amino acid sequence without DNA. The table lists some 210,000 distinct CDR3 sequences.

This chain uses TRBV20-1 with TRBJ2-7. The source material was blood. The source of this sequence is a human donor with ulcerative colitis or Crohn's disease, or a healthy co-twin of an affected twin (not recorded which). CDR3 protein: CSTTDPRSSYEQYF.